The 18 T cell receptor beta chains listed next were all sequenced from one sample in a study of blood T cell repertoires in COVID-19 (dated by TCRdb to about 2020). The method behind the library was the immunoSEQ multiplex PCR assay. Drawn from immuneACCESS, this table holds only the in-frame rearrangements with V and J called that TCRdb kept. Clones are partly lost; checked studies trace under half to an unresolved V gene and leave the rest unexplained. This sample has roughly 15,000 clones in its table, and 73% of those were observed once. The biggest ten clones account for around a fifth of the sample. Sequencing was done on a sample of peripheral blood. Receptor source: a boy aged 2 to 10 with active or convalescent COVID-19.

This clone has only a few counts. This chain joins TRBV11-2 and TRBJ1-1; 8 nucleotides align to TRBD1. This CDR3 region has 15 residues. Germline CDR1 SGHAT, CDR2 FQNNGV. V shed 5 bases and J 5 bases; nucleotides not matched to a gene: 10. The CDR3 DNA reads as TGTGCCAGCAGCGTTGGACAGGGTCGGAAAACTGAAGCTTTCTTT. Amino acid sequence: CASSVGQGRKTEAFF. Supplemented by reference TRBV11-2 and TRBJ1-1, the full variable domain reads EAGVAQSPRYKIIEKRQSVAFWCNPISGHATLYWYQQILGQGPKLLIQFQNNGVVDDSQLPKDRFSAERLKGVDSTLKIQPAKLEDSAVYLCASSVGQGRKTEAFFGQGTRLTVV.

The chain is built from TRBV4-1 and TRBJ2-3; 8 bases fit TRBD1. The CDR3 is 16 amino acids. CDR1 and CDR2 (germline): MGHRA, YSYEKL. Unmatched junction bases numbered 7, after V lost 4 bases and J lost 1 base. CDR3 nucleotides: TGCGCCAGCAGCCCCAATCCCAGGGGGCGCACAGATACGCAGTATTTT. It specifies CASSPNPRGRTDTQYF.

The rearrangement uses TRBV5-1 and TRBJ1-2; TRBD1 agrees at 8 bases. The CDR3 runs to 14 residues. Unmatched junction bases numbered 3, after V lost 0 bases and J lost 5 bases. Germline assignment: CDR1 SGHRS and CDR2 YFSETQ. CDR3 nucleotides: TGCGCCAGCAGCTTGGCCAGGGGGCAGTATGGCTACACCTTC. Its protein product is CASSLARGQYGYTF.

This chain links TRBV5-4 with TRBJ2-3; D remains ambiguous. V was cut by 4 bases and J by 0 bases, with 9 bases left in between. CDR3 length: 14 residues. Germline loops: CDR1 SGHNT, CDR2 YYREEE (reference sequence). CDR3 DNA sequence: TGTGCCAGCAGCCCTCCCGGGAGCACAGATACGCAGTATTTT. It yields the protein CASSPPGSTDTQYF.

V is TRBV7-8 and J is TRBJ2-1; 9 nucleotides agree with TRBD1. This CDR3 spans 15 amino acids. CDR1 and CDR2 (germline): SGHVS, FQNEAQ. J gave up 6 bases and V 4 bases, and 7 bases lay outside the gene matches. CDR3 loop: CASSSRDRAINEQFF. DNA for the CDR3: TGTGCCAGCAGCTCCCGGGACAGGGCGATCAATGAGCAGTTCTTC.

This chain links TRBV7-2 with TRBJ2-1, with 8 bases identical to TRBD1. The V segment lost 3 bases and the J segment 12 bases; nucleotides outside the gene matches: 16. The CDR3 is 16 residues long. Germline values: CDR1 SGHTA, CDR2 FQGNSA. CDR3: CASSFPTGERLLGQFF. The DNA of the CDR3 is TGTGCCAGCAGCTTTCCGACAGGGGAAAGGCTCCTAGGGCAGTTCTTC.

This clone was recorded a few times. CDR3: CASSQERGLAGVSYEQYF. DNA for the CDR3: TGCGCCAGCAGCCAAGAGAGGGGACTAGCGGGAGTCTCCTACGAGCAGTACTTC. The genes are TRBV4-1 and TRBJ2-7; 14 positions match TRBD2. V shed 0 bases and J 0 bases; nucleotides not matched to a gene: 4. Germline CDR1 reads MGHRA; CDR2 reads YSYEKL. CDR3 size: 18 residues.

The gene calls are TRBV9 and TRBJ2-3; no definite D call. Per the germline V gene, CDR1 is SGDLS and CDR2 is YYNGEE. V lost 0 bases and J 0 bases, leaving 5 bases between the germline ends. The CDR3 sequence is 14 residues long. The CDR3 bases are TGTGCCAGCAGCGTAGTGTCTAGCACAGATACGCAGTATTTT. It yields the protein CASSVVSSTDTQYF.

The chain links TRBV6-2 or TRBV6-3 to TRBJ2-2, with TRBD2 matching 7 bases. J was trimmed by 2 bases and V by 4 bases; bases with no gene match: 4. Germline assignment: CDR1 MNHEY and CDR2 SVGEGT. There are 15 residues in the CDR3. CDR3 region: CASSWGGINTGELFF. CDR3 DNA sequence: TGTGCCAGCAGTTGGGGGGGGATCAACACCGGGGAGCTGTTTTTT.

The chain has TRBV5-4 and TRBJ2-5; D unresolved. CDR1 is SGHNT, CDR2 YYREEE, per germline (reference sequence). V lost 0 bases and J 6 bases, leaving 18 bases between the germline ends. The CDR3 extends over 16 amino acids. The chain's CDR3 is CASSLDGSLGMKTQYF. As DNA, the CDR3 is TGTGCCAGCAGCTTGGATGGTTCCCTAGGTATGAAGACCCAGTACTTC.

The rearrangement uses TRBV6-2 or TRBV6-3 and TRBJ2-1; 11 nucleotides align to TRBD2. The CDR3 has 20 residues. Germline trimming cut 4 bases from V and 0 bases from J; bases unmatched to any gene: 14. Germline lookup yields CDR1 MNHEY and CDR2 SVGEGT. The CDR3 sequence: CASSSALAGAGYGSYNEQFF. The CDR3 DNA sequence: TGTGCCAGCAGTTCTGCACTAGCGGGAGCGGGGTACGGCTCCTACAATGAGCAGTTCTTC.

The chain has TRBV28 and TRBJ2-1, with 10 bases identical to TRBD2. The CDR3 runs 15 residues. The V and J ends lost 5 bases and 15 bases, in that order; junction bases with no gene match: 16. Germline V lookup: CDR1 MDHEN, CDR2 SYDVKM. CDR3 protein: CASSGTVLAGASGFF. The CDR3 nucleotides read TGTGCCAGCAGTGGTACAGTTCTAGCGGGAGCTTCAGGGTTCTTC.

This chain uses TRBV4-3 with TRBJ2-5; TRBD2 matches 13 bases. This CDR3 comprises 16 residues. V lost 4 bases and J lost 5; bases outside the gene matches: 7. Germline V CDR1 and CDR2: LGHNA, YSLEER. The CDR3 loop reads CASSPGTSGARETQYF. As DNA, the CDR3 is TGCGCCAGCAGCCCCGGGACTAGCGGGGCTAGGGAGACCCAGTACTTC.

V gene TRBV28 combines with J gene TRBJ1-5; 7 nucleotides line up with TRBD1. V was clipped by 6 bases and J by 2 bases; unmatched bases: 13. Germline V CDR1 and CDR2: MDHEN, SYDVKM. The CDR3 contains 17 residues. The CDR3 sequence: CASRTRQGWGRNQPQHF. The CDR3 DNA reads TGTGCCAGCAGGACGAGACAGGGTTGGGGTCGCAATCAGCCCCAGCATTTT.

A note on this clone: Other DNA sequences in this specimen translate into the identical CDR3. The chain links TRBV10-3 to TRBJ2-3; no definite D call. Trimming left V 2 bases short and J 6 bases short, with 3 bases between. CDR3 length: 11 amino acids. The germline V gene has CDR1 ENHRY and CDR2 SYGVKD. CDR3 sequence reads: CAISERDTQYF. CDR3 nucleotide sequence: TGTGCCATCAGTGAGCGGGATACGCAGTATTTT.

The V call is TRBV6-2 or TRBV6-3, the J call TRBJ2-7; D is possibly TRBD1 (6 bases). CDR1 is MNHEY, CDR2 SVGEGT, per germline. V lost 4 bases and J lost 4, with 14 bases in between. The CDR3 has 14 residues. CDR3 sequence: CASSWVRGSYEQYF. The CDR3 nucleotides are TGTGCCAGCAGTTGGGTGAGGGGGTCGTACGAGCAGTACTTC.

The genes are TRBV9 and TRBJ1-2, with a tentative D call TRBD1 (6 bases). The V end was cut by 4 bases, the J end by 8 bases, with 12 bases between. Germline CDR1 reads SGDLS; CDR2 reads YYNGEE. The CDR3 totals 12 residues. CDR3: CASSLQGRGYTF. CDR3 coding DNA: TGTGCCAGCAGCCTACAGGGTAGAGGCTACACCTTC.

There are a few counts of this clone. This chain joins TRBV6-6 and TRBJ1-1; the match to TRBD1 covers 7 bases. This CDR3 is built from 12 residues. The V gene's germline CDR1 is MNHNY and CDR2 SVGAGI (reference sequence). The V gene end was trimmed by 7 bases and the J gene end by 13 bases; junction bases not matched to a gene: 12. CDR3 in amino acids: CASNPRQGVDFF. DNA for the CDR3: TGTGCCAGCAACCCTAGACAGGGTGTGGATTTCTTT.